These 18 T cell receptor beta chains were sequenced from one sample in a study of blood T cell repertoires in COVID-19. The assay was immunoSEQ multiplex PCR, and TCRdb's table has in-frame clones only and misses some. The sample has about 95,000 clones; roughly 89% are singletons. Sequenced input: peripheral blood. The receptors stem from a woman between 65 and 79 years old with acute or convalescent COVID-19.

The J gene is TRBJ2-1, the V gene TRBV28; 9 nucleotides match TRBD1. The CDR3 runs to 15 residues. Germline V gene data show CDR1 as MDHEN and CDR2 as SYDVKM. After removal of 4 bases from V and 4 bases from J, the junction contained 5 bases not matched to a gene. The CDR3 spells CASSSGQGTYNEQFF. The CDR3, as DNA: TGTGCCAGCAGTTCCGGACAGGGGACTTACAATGAGCAGTTCTTC.

The chain carries TRBV19 and TRBJ1-1; D not resolved. Trimming removed 5 bases at V and 1 base at J, with 17 bases between. The CDR3 covers 16 residues. Per germline, CDR1 LNHDA and CDR2 SQIVND (reference sequence). The CDR3 loop is CASSLFGTRGNTEAFF. Written as DNA, the CDR3 is TGTGCCAGTAGTTTATTTGGCACGCGAGGGAACACTGAAGCTTTCTTT. Together with reference TRBV19 and TRBJ1-1, the CDR3 gives the full variable domain: DGGITQSPKYLFRKEGQNVTLSCEQNLNHDAMYWYRQDPGQGLRLIYYSQIVNDFQKGDIAEGYSVSREKKESFPLTVTSAQKNPTAFYLCASSLFGTRGNTEAFFGQGTRLTVV.

DNA of the CDR3: TGCAGTGCTAGTCCCCCGGGACAGGGCGCGAACACCGGGGAGCTGTTTTTT. It translates to CSASPPGQGANTGELFF. The rearrangement joins TRBV20-1 to TRBJ2-2, with TRBD1 identical over 9 bases. The germline gives CDR1 DFQATT, CDR2 SNEGSKA (reference sequence). The V segment lost 3 bases and the J segment 0 bases; nucleotides outside the gene matches: 8. The CDR3 runs 17 residues.

This clone was detected once. The CDR3 reads CASSRESYNSPLHF. CDR3 nucleotide sequence: TGCGCCAGCAGCCGGGAGTCCTATAATTCACCCCTCCACTTT. The chain links TRBV5-1 to TRBJ1-6; D not certain. There are 14 residues in the CDR3. Trimming removed 4 bases at V and 1 base at J, with 6 bases between. Germline CDR1 is SGHRS and CDR2 is YFSETQ.

V gene TRBV27 combines with J gene TRBJ2-1; TRBD1 matches at 8 bases. The germline CDR1 and CDR2 sequences are MNHEY and SMNVEV (reference sequence). This CDR3 contains 13 residues. J lost 13 bases, V lost 1 base, and 6 bases had no gene match. This CDR3 is CASSLWTGRDQFF. The CDR3 DNA is TGTGCCAGCAGTTTATGGACAGGGCGCGACCAGTTCTTC.

This clone was detected a few times. CDR3 protein: CASSLFVHLPYYEQYF. As DNA, the CDR3 is TGTGCCAGCAGTTTATTCGTCCACCTCCCCTACTACGAGCAGTACTTC. The chain has TRBV28 and TRBJ2-7; D is unresolved. Germline V gene data show CDR1 as MDHEN and CDR2 as SYDVKM. CDR3 size: 16 residues. V lost 1 base and J 3 bases, leaving 16 bases between the germline ends.

The J gene is TRBJ1-1, the V gene TRBV12-3 or TRBV12-4; D call uncertain. The V end was cut by 8 bases, the J end by 3 bases, with 13 bases between. The CDR3 covers 13 residues. This CDR3 reads CASRGQIYTEAFF. CDR3 coding DNA: TGTGCCAGCCGAGGGCAGATATACACTGAAGCTTTCTTT.

The chain has TRBV3-1 (or the pseudogene TRBV3-2) and TRBJ2-3; 10 nucleotides agree with TRBD2. The CDR3 contains 14 residues. CDR1 and CDR2 (germline): LGHDT, YNNKEL (reference sequence). The V segment lost 7 bases and the J segment 0 bases; nucleotides outside the gene matches: 1. CDR3 residues: CASKREGSTDTQYF. The CDR3 DNA reads as TGTGCCAGCAAGCGGGAGGGCAGCACAGATACGCAGTATTTT.

The genes are TRBV27 and TRBJ2-3; D not resolved. V was trimmed by 5 bases and J by 4 bases, leaving 10 bases between them. CDR3 length: 13 residues. CDR1 is MNHEY, CDR2 SMNVEV, per germline (reference sequence). CDR3 sequence (DNA): TGTGCCAGCAGTGTCTTAGGAGCAGATACGCAGTATTTT. This gives the protein CASSVLGADTQYF.

The chain joins TRBV3-1 (or the pseudogene TRBV3-2) to TRBJ1-5, with 8 bases lining up with TRBD1. Germline lookup yields CDR1 LGHDT and CDR2 YNNKEL (reference sequence). After removal of 5 bases from V and 2 bases from J, the junction contained 2 bases not matched to a gene. CDR3 length: 14 residues. CDR3 DNA: TGTGCCAGCAGCTTGGACAGGGGCAATCAGCCCCAGCATTTT. This sequence encodes CASSLDRGNQPQHF.

The rearrangement uses TRBV13 and TRBJ2-3; D might be TRBD1 (7 bases). The CDR3 spans 16 residues. The germline CDR1 and CDR2 sequences are PRHDT and FYEKMQ (reference sequence). V was pared by 5 bases and J by 2 bases, with 17 bases between. The CDR3 nucleotides read TGTGCCAGCAGCGGGGGGACAGCAAAGTTCACAGATACGCAGTATTTT. Translation: CASSGGTAKFTDTQYF.

The chain is built from TRBV12-5 and TRBJ2-3; 9 nucleotides align to TRBD1. V was pared by 4 bases and J by 4 bases, with 3 bases of the junction left unmatched. Germline CDR1 LGHNT, CDR2 FRNRAP. The CDR3 length is 14 residues. The CDR3 region has the DNA TGTGCTAGTGGTTCCGGGACAGGGTCAGATACGCAGTATTTT. Translation: CASGSGTGSDTQYF.

CDR3 coding DNA: TGCGCCAGCAGCTTGGTTTCCGGGAACACTGAAGCTTTCTTT. This translates into CASSLVSGNTEAFF. The genes are TRBV5-1 and TRBJ1-1; D gene uncertain. Trimming took off 0 bases at V and 1 base at J, with 7 bases between the two ends. This CDR3 region has 14 residues. Germline values: CDR1 SGHRS, CDR2 YFSETQ.

V is TRBV30 and J is TRBJ2-5; 10 positions agree with TRBD1. Germline V gene sequence: CDR1 GTSNPN, CDR2 SVGIG (reference sequence). V lost 2 bases and J lost 3; bases outside the gene matches: 3. This CDR3 has 14 amino acids. This chain's CDR3 is CAWSRGTGEETQYF. CDR3 nucleotide sequence: TGTGCCTGGAGTAGGGGGACAGGGGAAGAGACCCAGTACTTC. Drawing the rest from reference TRBV30 and TRBJ2-5, the complete variable domain is SQTIHQWPATLVQPVGSPLSLECTVEGTSNPNLYWYRQAAGRGLQLLFYSVGIGQISSEVPQNLSASRPQDRQFILSSKKLLLSDSGFYLCAWSRGTGEETQYFGPGTRLLVL.

This sequence joins TRBV6-1 and TRBJ2-1, with 11 nucleotides matching TRBD2. The CDR3 is 16 residues long. The V segment lost 4 bases and the J segment 6 bases; nucleotides outside the gene matches: 8. Germline assignment: CDR1 MNHNS and CDR2 SASEGT. The DNA for the CDR3 is TGTGCCAGCAGTGGTTTAGCGGGAGGGGGTGGCAATGAGCAGTTCTTC. It yields the protein CASSGLAGGGGNEQFF.

The J gene is TRBJ2-1, the V gene TRBV7-9; 8 bases line up with TRBD2. The J segment lost 0 bases and the V segment lost 3 bases, leaving 4 bases of the junction unmatched. The CDR3 has 16 residues. Germline V gene data show CDR1 as SEHNR and CDR2 as FQNEAQ (reference sequence). The CDR3 protein is CASSFSGGASYNEQFF. The CDR3 DNA is TGTGCCAGCAGCTTTTCCGGGGGGGCCTCCTACAATGAGCAGTTCTTC.

This chain connects TRBV5-1 to TRBJ2-3, with D perhaps matching TRBD2 (6 bases). CDR3 length: 16 residues. V lost 0 bases and J 0 bases, leaving 11 bases between the germline ends. The germline V gene encodes CDR1 SGHRS and CDR2 YFSETQ. CDR3 in amino acids: CASSLAGTASTDTQYF. The DNA of the CDR3 is TGCGCCAGCAGCTTGGCGGGGACTGCTAGCACAGATACGCAGTATTTT.

Written as DNA, the CDR3 is TGTGCCAGCAGTCGACAACGTACGAATAATTCACCCCTCCACTTT. It encodes CASSRQRTNNSPLHF. This chain joins TRBV5-6 and TRBJ1-6; D gene unclear. The ends were cut back, 5 bases at V and 5 bases at J, with 14 bases in the middle. There are 15 residues in the CDR3. Per germline, CDR1 SGHDT and CDR2 YYEEEE. Filled out from reference TRBV5-6 and TRBJ1-6, the complete variable domain reads DAGVTQSPTHLIKTRGQQVTLRCSPKSGHDTVSWYQQALGQGPQFIFQYYEEEERQRGNFPDRFSGHQFPNYSSELNVNALLLGDSALYLCASSRQRTNNSPLHFGNGTRLTVT.